The T cell receptor beta chain under discussion was sequenced for a study of cytotoxic CD8 clonotypes in ibrutinib-treated CLL. Libraries were prepared by immunoSEQ multiplex PCR; TCRdb keeps only in-frame clonotypes and omits some of them. Here the sample spans tens of thousands of clones, roughly three fifths being singletons. This clone has just a few counts. V was cut by 0 bases and J by 4 bases, with 12 bases left in between. Germline values: CDR1 LGHNA, CDR2 YNFKEQ. The CDR3 is made up of 16 amino acids. This sequence joins TRBV4-2 and TRBJ1-4; D call uncertain. The source was PBMCs, collected after 24 months of ibrutinib treatment. The sequence came from a human donor with chronic lymphocytic leukemia. The CDR3 here is CASSQDRRSHNEKLFF. CDR3 nucleotide sequence: TGTGCCAGCAGCCAAGATCGTAGGTCTCATAATGAAAAACTGTTTTTT.